These 20 T cell receptor beta chains were all obtained from the same sample, sequenced in a study of blood T cells in healthy people across ages. It was with a sample-barcoded 5' primer and a J-beta primer mix that a second PCR of roughly 7 to 12 cycles was run. TCRdb used MiXCR to reprocess the 5' RACE reads, holding one entry per CDR3 protein. The sample has roughly 900,000 distinct CDR3 sequences, about 44% seen once. Sequencing input: blood. These receptors all come from a young man in good health.

The chain has TRBV12-3 or TRBV12-4 and TRBJ2-5, with 9 nucleotides matching TRBD2. Unmatched junction bases numbered 11, after V lost 5 bases and J lost 1 base. CDR3 size: 17 residues. Here the CDR3 reads CASSRGGSGGIQETQYF. The CDR3 DNA sequence: TGTGCCAGCAGTCGAGGGGGTAGCGGGGGTATCCAAGAGACCCAGTACTTC.

This clonotype has a handful of counts. The chain combines TRBV21-1 with TRBJ1-4. TRBV21-1 has pseudogene status. There are 12 residues in the CDR3. CDR3 coding DNA: TGTGCCAGCAGCAAAGAGTATGAAAAACTGTTTTTT. Amino acids: CASSKEYEKLFF.

The V call is TRBV24-1, the J call TRBJ2-4; TRBD1 might be the D (6 bases). The germline gives CDR1 KGHDR, CDR2 SFDVKD. The CDR3 consists of 14 residues. V lost 4 bases to trimming and J lost 7 bases, with 13 bases between them. CDR3 bases: TGTGCCACCAGTGACAGGGGATCGCCCAACATTCAGTACTTC. This gives the protein CATSDRGSPNIQYF.

This clonotype has more than one count but fewer than ten. The V call is TRBV20-1, the J call TRBJ2-3, with D uncertain. Trimming shortened V by 5 bases and J by 3 bases, and 15 bases separated the two germline ends. CDR1 is DFQATT and CDR2 is SNEGSKA in the germline V gene (reference sequence). This CDR3 has 14 amino acids. CDR3 residues: CSAAYEFTTDTQYF. As DNA, the CDR3 is TGCAGTGCTGCTTACGAGTTTACGACAGATACGCAGTATTTT.

This sequence joins TRBV4-1 and TRBJ1-2; TRBD1 aligns across 8 bases. With V trimmed by 0 bases and J by 7 bases, 7 bases remained unmatched. This CDR3 is built from 15 residues. Germline V gene lookup returns CDR1 MGHRA and CDR2 YSYEKL. CDR3 in DNA: TGCGCCAGCAGCCAAGATCGGTCAGGGGGCGGTGGCTACACCTTC. This sequence encodes CASSQDRSGGGGYTF.

The table lists this clonotype with many counts. The chain recombines TRBV6-5 with TRBJ2-1, with D hard to call. This CDR3 is 13 amino acids long. V was pared by 5 bases and J by 3 bases, with 8 bases between. Per germline, CDR1 MNHEY and CDR2 SVGAGI. CDR3 bases: TGTGCCAGCAGTCCCCGCGACTACAATGAGCAGTTCTTC. Amino acids: CASSPRDYNEQFF.

The chain recombines TRBV9 with TRBJ1-2; 8 bases align to TRBD1. The V segment lost 0 bases and the J segment 8 bases; nucleotides outside the gene matches: 6. The CDR3 covers 14 residues. The germline CDR1 and CDR2 sequences are SGDLS and YYNGEE. CDR3 nucleotides: TGTGCCAGCAGCGTAGACCAGGGGGCGGGAGGCTACACCTTC. It translates to CASSVDQGAGGYTF. The whole variable domain, filled in from reference TRBV9 and TRBJ1-2, reads DSGVTQTPKHLITATGQRVTLRCSPRSGDLSVYWYQQSLDQGLQFLIQYYNGEERAKGNILERFSAQQFPDLHSELNLSSLELGDSALYFCASSVDQGAGGYTFGSGTRLTVV.

This clonotype has only a few counts. The chain couples TRBV20-1 to TRBJ1-4, with TRBD1 identical over 8 bases. CDR1 and CDR2 from the germline V gene are DFQATT and SNEGSKA (reference sequence). Trimming took 5 bases from V and 8 from J; bases not matched to a gene: 7. This CDR3 spans 13 amino acids. In DNA form, the CDR3 reads TGCAGTGCTTCAGGGGGCCTTGGGGAAAAACTGTTTTTT. Protein: CSASGGLGEKLFF.

This clonotype was seen only a few times. The chain couples TRBV11-2 to TRBJ2-3, with 12 bases fitting TRBD2. Germline V gene sequence: CDR1 SGHAT, CDR2 FQNNGV. V dropped 5 bases and J dropped 0; count of bases not matched to a gene: 6. There are 17 residues in the CDR3. The CDR3 DNA reads TGTGCCAGCAGCCCATCTAGCGGGGGGGCGAGCACAGATACGCAGTATTTT. Its translation: CASSPSSGGASTDTQYF.

This clonotype has only a few counts. The chain employs TRBV6-1 and TRBJ1-6; D not resolved. This CDR3 contains 13 residues. The germline V gene has CDR1 MNHNS and CDR2 SASEGT. Trimming shortened V by 6 bases and J by 5 bases, and 8 bases separated the two germline ends. CDR3 nucleotides: TGTGCCAGCAGAGACACTCATAATTCACCCCTCCACTTT. As protein: CASRDTHNSPLHF.

In this sample, this clonotype turned up many times. The chain combines TRBV4-3 with TRBJ2-5; D ambiguous. V was cut by 1 base and J by 4 bases, with 7 bases left in between. In germline, CDR1 is LGHNA, CDR2 YSLEER. This CDR3 is 13 amino acids long. The CDR3 reads CASSQGVGETQYF. CDR3 DNA: TGCGCCAGCAGCCAAGGTGTAGGAGAGACCCAGTACTTC.

This clonotype came up a few times. DNA of the CDR3: TGCGCCAGCAGCCTCCGTTGGGACACTGAAGCTTTCTTT. Amino acid sequence: CASSLRWDTEAFF. The chain recombines TRBV4-1 with TRBJ1-1; D gene ambiguous. CDR3 size: 13 residues. V was shortened by 4 bases and J by 3 bases, with 9 bases between the two germline ends. The germline gives CDR1 MGHRA, CDR2 YSYEKL.

This chain uses TRBV4-2 with TRBJ1-3; D possibly corresponds to TRBD1 (5 bases). The CDR3 covers 17 residues. V was shortened by 3 bases and J by 0 bases, with 15 bases between the two germline ends. Germline values: CDR1 LGHNA, CDR2 YNFKEQ. The CDR3 DNA sequence: TGTGCCAGCAGCCAGTCCGGGGGTCCTTCCTCTGGAAACACCATATATTTT. This encodes CASSQSGGPSSGNTIYF.

Notes on this clonotype: One junction end disagrees with the germline gene, perhaps due to a read error. The chain links TRBV5-4 to TRBJ2-7; D unclear. CDR3 length: 14 amino acids. Germline CDR1 SGHNT, CDR2 YYREEE (reference sequence). In DNA, the CDR3 is TGTGCCGGCAGCACGGAAGACGGACGCTCGGAGCAGTACTTC. It specifies CAGSTEDGRSEQYF.

This chain connects TRBV6-1 to TRBJ1-4; unclear D gene. The V end lost 6 bases, the J end lost 3 bases, and 14 bases lay between the germline ends. Germline assignment: CDR1 MNHNS and CDR2 SASEGT. The CDR3 spans 15 residues. The CDR3 is CASSLFGQANEKLFF. The DNA for the CDR3 is TGTGCCAGCAGCTTGTTCGGTCAGGCTAATGAAAAACTGTTTTTT.

This rearrangement joins TRBV20-1 to TRBJ2-7; 9 bases map to TRBD2. The CDR3 length is 14 residues. Germline V gene lookup returns CDR1 DFQATT and CDR2 SNEGSKA (reference sequence). With V trimmed by 2 bases and J by 1 base, 3 bases remained unmatched. The CDR3 DNA follows: TGCAGTGCTAGAAAGACTAGCGGATCCTACGAGCAGTACTTC. Translation gives CSARKTSGSYEQYF.

The rearrangement uses TRBV29-1 and TRBJ2-2; no definite D call. The CDR3 length is 12 residues. Germline V lookup: CDR1 SQVTM, CDR2 ANQGSEA. V shed 7 bases and J shed 3 bases, with 9 bases lying between them. CDR3 coding DNA: TGCAGCGCCGTTTTTGACACCGGGGAGCTGTTTTTT. Its translation is CSAVFDTGELFF.

This clonotype was observed a few times. In DNA form, the CDR3 reads TGTGCCAGCTCACCATTACAGGGCGATTACAATGAGCAGTTCTTC. Protein sequence: CASSPLQGDYNEQFF. J is TRBJ2-1 and V is TRBV18, with a tentative D call TRBD1 (6 bases). This CDR3 region has 15 residues. Trimming stripped 2 bases from V and 4 bases from J, with 12 bases between. Germline values: CDR1 KGHSH, CDR2 LQKENI.

The rearrangement links TRBV7-8 to TRBJ1-4; the D gene is possibly TRBD1 (6 bases). V shed 5 bases and J shed 3 bases, with 10 bases lying between them. From germline, CDR1 is SGHVS and CDR2 FQNEAQ. This CDR3 has 14 amino acids. CDR3 DNA: TGTGCCAGCAGCACGCAGGGGTCTAATGAAAAACTGTTTTTT. Its translation: CASSTQGSNEKLFF.

This clonotype was observed a handful of times. This chain connects TRBV12-3 or TRBV12-4 to TRBJ2-3; no definite D call. The ends were cut back, 5 bases at V and 2 bases at J, with 8 bases in the middle. The CDR3 is 13 amino acids. The CDR3 nucleotides are TGTGCCAGCAGTGTGGGCTTCACAGATACGCAGTATTTT. Encoded protein: CASSVGFTDTQYF.